The present entry profiles one T cell receptor beta chain with its context. This entry comes from a study of blood T cell repertoires in COVID-19. On the study more broadly: Sites across the United States, Italy and Spain contributed samples from acute and convalescent COVID-19. T cells, B-cell-depleted T cells, or PBMCs provided the cDNA or gDNA that served as material.

The length of the CDR3 is 15 residues. Germline trimming cut 0 bases from V and 4 bases from J; bases unmatched to any gene: 6. Germline assignment: CDR1 SGDLS and CDR2 YYNGEE. Authors' data handling: Quantification of nucleated cells was approximated via reference gene primer amplification. TCRdb's copy holds only in-frame clones and misses some; the assay was immunoSEQ multiplex PCR. V, J and clone size derive from that table, while D and trimming were established from the DNA sequence. The data show 250,000 to 300,000 clones, approximately 88% seen once. V and J are TRBV9 and TRBJ1-2; 7 positions agree with TRBD1. The sequence was obtained from a man aged 45 to 65 with acute or convalescent COVID-19. The material sequenced was peripheral blood. The CDR3 loop reads CASSVAGGQRYGYTF. The CDR3, as DNA: TGTGCCAGCAGCGTAGCTGGGGGACAGCGCTATGGCTACACCTTC. The full variable domain, its missing parts supplied by reference TRBV9 and TRBJ1-2, is DSGVTQTPKHLITATGQRVTLRCSPRSGDLSVYWYQQSLDQGLQFLIQYYNGEERAKGNILERFSAQQFPDLHSELNLSSLELGDSALYFCASSVAGGQRYGYTFGSGTRLTVV.